This TCR beta chain was obtained from a study of human T cells and chemical hapten exposure (dated by TCRdb to 2020 to 2023). Some background on the complete study: For sensitization, 2% DPC in acetone was applied to a roughly 2 cm by roughly 2 cm area of upper inner arm skin. Blood was sampled from patients pre-sensitization (week 0) and at 2, 6 and about 24 weeks after DPC sensitization. Alopecia areata with under or over 50% scalp involvement, alopecia totalis and alopecia universalis were represented in the patient cohort, which was mostly female. Blood for TCR sequencing was provided by twenty-nine alopecia patients at one to four time points (pre-sensitization, 2, 6 and 24 weeks). Libraries were pooled for sequencing, and variation in per-sample TCR yields was attributed mainly to small differences in library volumes within the pool. Patch testing was performed on the upper back with Finn chambers containing 0.01% DPC, and the patch tests were scored after 6 days according to International Contact Dermatitis Research Group standards. Patients additionally received weekly therapeutic DPC doses to the scalp throughout the approximately 24-week study period. Peripheral blood TCR repertoire changes were tracked in vivo in alopecia patients during primary and secondary sensitization to the hapten diphenylcyclopropenone (DPC). Points the paper makes about the study in general: After repeated subsampling, the strength of the expansion versus patch-test correlation and the threshold at which it became significant changed. Because every patient had alopecia, a presumed autoimmune disease, the patients' immune response might differ from that of healthy individuals. Patch test score correlated positively with the number of PT1 expanded TCRs, reaching significance at thresholds 8, 16 and 32 but not at 4. DPC sensitization did not change how many TCRs were above 1 in 1000 frequency, and no evidence was found of alterations in global repertoire structure. Expanded TCRs formed significantly more large CDR3 similarity clusters than pre-sensitization or healthy control sets, consistent with antigen-driven responses.

The cysteine opens and the phenylalanine closes a CDR3 of 14 amino acids. Only the CDR3 part of the read is kept: 42 bases, read in frame from the first base. Looking up the germline V gene yields CDR1 MGHDK and CDR2 SYGVNS. V is trimmed back by 9 bases and J by 6 bases, and the junction contains 9 bases that no gene match accounts for. Libraries were made using RACE. TCRdb records NextSeq 500 as the sequencer. During library preparation, unique molecular identifiers were attached to individual cDNA molecules so that TCRs could be counted in a quantitative, reproducible way. For every blood RNA sample, sequencing covered both the TCR alpha and TCR beta chains. For the original study's pipeline: A median of approximately 96,000 TCRs per sample was observed, with a range of about 20,000 to 750,000. The Decombinator software suite was used to annotate the V, J and CDR3 of the TCR reads. Every sample was subsampled to the same number of TCRs (28,000) for the PS versus PT1 abundance plots. TCRs were defined as expanded if absent before sensitization and observed at least eight times at the 2-week time point. TCRdb trimmed the raw reads at Q25, called clones with MiXCR and kept productive beta chains. Each entry is one CDR3 protein sequence, shown with its most common DNA and genes. The authors' filters were not applied to this entry. For this sample the table gives about 380,000 distinct CDR3 sequences, of which approximately 5% were detected only once. Jointly, the top ten make up approximately 2.5% of the sample.

Per the publication, the time point label means: patch test 1, 2 weeks after DPC sensitization. What this sample's treatment or condition label stands for: therapeutic diphenylcyclopropenone sensitization with weekly scalp DPC. Blood at each patch-test visit was drawn before the patch test was applied. Eligible patients were aged 18 to 70, diagnosed with alopecia, deemed suitable for DPC therapy, and excluded if pregnant. Total RNA was isolated from unfractionated whole blood collected in Tempus Blood RNA tubes. Turning to this clonotype: Its antigen specificity is not known. No base-level quality is on record; no much larger clone is a single base apart.

This clonotype was sampled from a woman between 45 and 65 years old with alopecia areata. Some clones in this sample may be carry-over from other donors' samples. The chain is encoded by TRBV25-1 joined to TRBJ1-2, with 11 junctional bases fitting TRBD1. This material consisted of whole blood, taken in connection with sensitization to the hapten diphenylcyclopropenone (DPC). The CDR3 sequence is CASWTGGAYDGYTF. The bases read TGTGCCAGTTGGACAGGGGGCGCGTATGATGGCTACACCTTC.